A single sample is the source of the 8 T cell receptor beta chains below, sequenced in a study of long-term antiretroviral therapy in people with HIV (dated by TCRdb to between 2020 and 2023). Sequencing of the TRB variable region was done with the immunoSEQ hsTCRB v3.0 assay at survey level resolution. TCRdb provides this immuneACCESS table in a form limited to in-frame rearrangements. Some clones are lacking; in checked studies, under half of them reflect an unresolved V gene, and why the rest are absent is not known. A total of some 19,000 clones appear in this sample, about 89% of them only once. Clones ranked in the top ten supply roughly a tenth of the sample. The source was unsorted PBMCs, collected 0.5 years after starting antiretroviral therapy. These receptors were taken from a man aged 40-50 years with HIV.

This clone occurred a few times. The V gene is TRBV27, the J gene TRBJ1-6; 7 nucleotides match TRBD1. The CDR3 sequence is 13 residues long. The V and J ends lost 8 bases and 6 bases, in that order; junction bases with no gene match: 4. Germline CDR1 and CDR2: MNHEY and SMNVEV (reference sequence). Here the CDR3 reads CASQGGANSPLHF. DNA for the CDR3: TGTGCCAGCCAGGGGGGCGCTAATTCACCCCTCCACTTT.

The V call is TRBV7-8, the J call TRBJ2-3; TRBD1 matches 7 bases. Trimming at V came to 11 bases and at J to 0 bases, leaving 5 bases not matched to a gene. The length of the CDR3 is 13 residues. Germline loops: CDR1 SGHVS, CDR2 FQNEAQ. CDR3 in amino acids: CASWDSSTDTQYF. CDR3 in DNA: TGTGCCTCCTGGGACAGTAGCACAGATACGCAGTATTTT.

Here the CDR3 DNA reads TGTGCCAGCAGCGTAGTACAGGCGCCCGCAGATACGCAGTATTTT. It specifies CASSVVQAPADTQYF. This chain joins TRBV9 and TRBJ2-3, with D possibly TRBD1 on 5 matching bases. V was pared by 0 bases and J by 4 bases, with 12 bases between. The germline V gene has CDR1 SGDLS and CDR2 YYNGEE. This CDR3 region has 15 residues.

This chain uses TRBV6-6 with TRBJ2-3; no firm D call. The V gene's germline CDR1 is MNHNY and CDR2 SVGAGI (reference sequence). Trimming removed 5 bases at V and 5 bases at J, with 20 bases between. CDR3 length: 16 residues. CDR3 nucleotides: TGTGCCAGCAGTCCTCATACCTCCGACGTAGGAGATACGCAGTATTTT. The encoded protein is CASSPHTSDVGDTQYF.

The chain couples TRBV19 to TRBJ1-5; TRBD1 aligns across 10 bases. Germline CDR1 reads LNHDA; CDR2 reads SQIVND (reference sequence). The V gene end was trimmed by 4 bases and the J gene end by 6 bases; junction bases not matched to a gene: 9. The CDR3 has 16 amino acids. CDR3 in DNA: TGTGCCAGTAGTAGTCCGGGACAGGGGAATTTTCAGCCCCAGCATTTT. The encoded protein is CASSSPGQGNFQPQHF.

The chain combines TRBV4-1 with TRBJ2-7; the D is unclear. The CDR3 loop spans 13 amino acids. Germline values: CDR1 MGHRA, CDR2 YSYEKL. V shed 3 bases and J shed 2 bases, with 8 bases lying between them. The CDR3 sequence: CASSHSPTYEQYF. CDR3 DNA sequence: TGCGCCAGCAGCCATAGTCCCACCTACGAGCAGTACTTC.

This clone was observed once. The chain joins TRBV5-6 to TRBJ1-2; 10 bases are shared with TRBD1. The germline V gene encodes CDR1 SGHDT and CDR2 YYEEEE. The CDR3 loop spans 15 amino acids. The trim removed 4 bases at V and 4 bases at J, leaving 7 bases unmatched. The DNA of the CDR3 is TGTGCCAGCAGCCCCGGACAGGGGGTTCGCTATGGCTACACCTTC. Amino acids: CASSPGQGVRYGYTF.

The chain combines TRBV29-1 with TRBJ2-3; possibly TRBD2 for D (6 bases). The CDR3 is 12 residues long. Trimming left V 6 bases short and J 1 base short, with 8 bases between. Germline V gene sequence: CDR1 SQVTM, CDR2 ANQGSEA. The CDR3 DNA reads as TGCAGCGTAGCTAGCGGCACAGATACGCAGTATTTT. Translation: CSVASGTDTQYF.